This T cell receptor beta chain is from a study of cytomegalovirus exposure and HLA in healthy donors. In the PCR, 60 Vbeta and 13 Jbeta primers were used. Clones were read by immunoSEQ multiplex PCR, and TCRdb kept only the in-frame ones, dropping some. The sample comprises 230,000 or so clones, around nine tenths of which are singletons, and around 1.7% rests with the top ten. With 5 bases removed from V and 5 bases from J, the gap between germline ends came to 16 bases. This CDR3 spans 15 amino acids. Germline V lookup: CDR1 SGHNT, CDR2 YYREEE (reference sequence). The rearrangement uses TRBV5-4 and TRBJ1-4; D is perhaps TRBD1 (6 bases). The specimen was PBMCs. The TCR sequence derives from a girl aged 2 to 10 in good health and CMV-seronegative. In nucleotides, the CDR3 is TGTGCCAGCAGTTTCGCCGGGGACAACAATGAAAAACTGTTTTTT. As protein: CASSFAGDNNEKLFF. The full variable domain, with the rest looked up from reference TRBV5-4 and TRBJ1-4, is ETGVTQSPTHLIKTRGQQVTLRCSSQSGHNTVSWYQQALGQGPQFIFQYYREEENGRGNFPPRFSGLQFPNYSSELNVNALELDDSALYLCASSFAGDNNEKLFFGSGTQLSVL.